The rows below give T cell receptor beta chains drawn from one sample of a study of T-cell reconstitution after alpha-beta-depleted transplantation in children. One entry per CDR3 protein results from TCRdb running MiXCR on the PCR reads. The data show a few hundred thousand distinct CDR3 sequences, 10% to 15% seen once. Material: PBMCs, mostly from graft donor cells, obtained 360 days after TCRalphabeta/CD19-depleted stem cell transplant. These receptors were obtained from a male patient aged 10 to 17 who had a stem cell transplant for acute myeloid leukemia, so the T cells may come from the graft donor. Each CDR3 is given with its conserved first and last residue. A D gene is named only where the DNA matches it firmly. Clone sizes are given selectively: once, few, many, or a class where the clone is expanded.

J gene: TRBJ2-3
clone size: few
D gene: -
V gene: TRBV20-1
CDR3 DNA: TGCAGTGCTAGAGAGGAGTCCGTCTTGGGGACAGATACGCAGTATTTT
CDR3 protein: CSAREESVLGTDTQYF

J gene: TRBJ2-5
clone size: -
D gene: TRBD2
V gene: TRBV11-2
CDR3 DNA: TGTGCCAGCAGCCCCGGAGTAGCGGGATGGGGTAGCCAAGAGACCCAGTACTTC
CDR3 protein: CASSPGVAGWGSQETQYF

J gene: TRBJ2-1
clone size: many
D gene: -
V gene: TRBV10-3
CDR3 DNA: TGTGCCATCACACCGGGACACCGCCCGGATTACAATGAGCAGTTCTTC
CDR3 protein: CAITPGHRPDYNEQFF

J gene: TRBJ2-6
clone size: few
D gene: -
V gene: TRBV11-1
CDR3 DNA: TGTGCCAGCACCAAAGCCGCGGGACCGAAGTATCGAGCTGGGGCCAACGTCCTGACTTTC
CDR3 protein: CASTKAAGPKYRAGANVLTF

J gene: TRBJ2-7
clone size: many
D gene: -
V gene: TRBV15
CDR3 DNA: TGTGCCACCAGCAGAGGCACCCCCCCCTCACACTACGAGCAGTACTTC
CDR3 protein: CATSRGTPPSHYEQYF

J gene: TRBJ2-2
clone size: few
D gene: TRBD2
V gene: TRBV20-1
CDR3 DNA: TGCTGTGCTAGAACAGGGCTAGCGGGGCAAACCGGGGAGCTGTTTTTT
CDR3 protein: CCARTGLAGQTGELFF

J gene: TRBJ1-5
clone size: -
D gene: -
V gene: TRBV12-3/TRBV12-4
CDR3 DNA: TGTGCCAGCAGGTATTCGGGGGAATATAGCAATCAGCCCCAGCATTTT
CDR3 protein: CASRYSGEYSNQPQHF

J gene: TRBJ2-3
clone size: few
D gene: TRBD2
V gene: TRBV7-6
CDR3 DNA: TGTGCCAGCAACATACTAGCGGGAGGCGCAGCTAGCACAGATACGCAGTATTTT
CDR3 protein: CASNILAGGAASTDTQYF

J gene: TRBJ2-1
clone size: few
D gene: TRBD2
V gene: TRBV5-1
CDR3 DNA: TGCGCCAGCAGCTCGCTAGCGGGAGGTTATACGAATGAGCAGTTCTTC
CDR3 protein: CASSSLAGGYTNEQFF

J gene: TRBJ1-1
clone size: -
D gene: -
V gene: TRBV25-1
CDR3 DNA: TGTGCCAGCACGTCAGGGTGGAACACTGAAGCTTTCTTT
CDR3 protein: CASTSGWNTEAFF

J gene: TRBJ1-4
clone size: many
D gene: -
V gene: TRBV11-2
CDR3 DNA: TGTGCCAGCTCCAGCTTAGAAAAACTGTTTTTT
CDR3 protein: CASSSLEKLFF

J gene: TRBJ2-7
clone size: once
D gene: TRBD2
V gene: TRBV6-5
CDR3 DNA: TGTGCCAGCAGTTGGGGGACTAGCGGACCTTTCGAGCAGTACTTC
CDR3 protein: CASSWGTSGPFEQYF

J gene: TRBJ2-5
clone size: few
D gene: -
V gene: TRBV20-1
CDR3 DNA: TGCAGTGCGCATACTCCGGGACAACAAGAGACCCAGTACTTC
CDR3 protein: CSAHTPGQQETQYF

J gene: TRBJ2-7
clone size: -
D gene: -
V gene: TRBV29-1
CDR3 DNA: TGCAGCGCCTTTAGCGCGACCCCCTACGACCAGTACTTC
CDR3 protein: CSAFSATPYDQYF

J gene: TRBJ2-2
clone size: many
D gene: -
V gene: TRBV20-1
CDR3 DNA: TGCAGTGCTAAACTAGGGGGGCCGAGGGAGCTGTTTTTT
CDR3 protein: CSAKLGGPRELFF

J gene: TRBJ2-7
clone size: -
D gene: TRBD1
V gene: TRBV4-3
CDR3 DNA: TGCGCCAGCAGCCAAGTAACAGGGGGCAGCTCCTACGAGCAGTACTTC
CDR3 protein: CASSQVTGGSSYEQYF

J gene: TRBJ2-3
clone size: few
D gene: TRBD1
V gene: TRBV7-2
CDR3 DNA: TGTGCCAGCAGCTTAGTTAGCCAGGGGGCAGCAGATACGCAGTATTTT
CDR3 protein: CASSLVSQGAADTQYF

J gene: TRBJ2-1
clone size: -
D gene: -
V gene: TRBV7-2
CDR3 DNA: TGTGCCAGCGGATCACGTCTAGCCACCTCCTACAATGAGCAGTTCTTC
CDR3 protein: CASGSRLATSYNEQFF

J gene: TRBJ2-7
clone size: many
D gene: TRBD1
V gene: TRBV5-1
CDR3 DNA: TGCGCCAGCAGCACCTACAGGGGTGGGTACGAGCAGTACTTC
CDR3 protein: CASSTYRGGYEQYF

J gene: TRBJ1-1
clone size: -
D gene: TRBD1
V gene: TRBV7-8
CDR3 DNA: TGTGCCAGCAGCTTAAGAGTGGCTAGACAGGGGACCAACACTGAAGCTTTCTTT
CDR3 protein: CASSLRVARQGTNTEAFF

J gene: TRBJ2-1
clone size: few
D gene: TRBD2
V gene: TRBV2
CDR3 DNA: TGTGCCAGCAAGAACGATTTAGCGGGGGGTTCCGTCGGTGAGCAGTTCTTC
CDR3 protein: CASKNDLAGGSVGEQFF

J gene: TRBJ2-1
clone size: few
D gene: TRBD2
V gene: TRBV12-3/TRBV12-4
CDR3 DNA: TGTGCCAGCAGATTTAGCGGGTCCTACAATGAGCAGTTCTTC
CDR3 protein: CASRFSGSYNEQFF

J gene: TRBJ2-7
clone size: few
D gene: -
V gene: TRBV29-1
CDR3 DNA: TGCAGCGTCGGAGGGGGAGTAAACTTATACGAGCAGTACTTC
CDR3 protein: CSVGGGVNLYEQYF

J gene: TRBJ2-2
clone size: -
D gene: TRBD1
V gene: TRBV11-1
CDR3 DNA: TGTGCCAGCAGACAGACAGGGGGCACCGGGGAGCTGTTTTTT
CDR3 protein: CASRQTGGTGELFF

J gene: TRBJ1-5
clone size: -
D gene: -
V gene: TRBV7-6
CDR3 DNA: TGTGCCAGCAGCTTTGGGACGGCGACTAGCAATCAGCCCCAGCATTTT
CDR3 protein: CASSFGTATSNQPQHF